These 2 T cell receptor beta chains originate from one sample sequenced in a study of shared clonotypes between healthy human individuals. The protocol was immunoSEQ multiplex PCR, while the TCRdb copy is restricted to in-frame clones and leaves out a portion. The sample yields about 2.1 million clones, around 93% seen once. CD45RO negativity and positive selection for CCR7 defined naive CD8 cells, a population that excluded terminally differentiated effector memory CD45RA+ cells. Source material: naive CD8+ T cells from PBMCs. The receptors shown here come from a man in his late teens or twenties in good health. Some clones in this sample may be carry-over from other donors' samples.

V gene TRBV6-1 combines with J gene TRBJ2-7; 9 bases map to TRBD1. Germline lookup yields CDR1 MNHNS and CDR2 SASEGT. The CDR3 runs 14 residues. Germline trimming cut 8 bases from V and 3 bases from J; bases unmatched to any gene: 8. This CDR3 is CASVDRDRVYEQYF. As DNA, the CDR3 is TGTGCCAGCGTAGACCGGGACAGGGTCTACGAGCAGTACTTC.

This chain connects TRBV4-1 to TRBJ1-5, with 10 bases lining up with TRBD1. Germline assignment: CDR1 MGHRA and CDR2 YSYEKL. V lost 3 bases to trimming and J lost 5 bases; unmatched junction nucleotides: 4. The CDR3 runs 15 residues. In nucleotides, the CDR3 is TGCGCCAGCAGCCAGGACAGGGGGACGTATCAGCCCCAGCATTTT. It specifies CASSQDRGTYQPQHF.